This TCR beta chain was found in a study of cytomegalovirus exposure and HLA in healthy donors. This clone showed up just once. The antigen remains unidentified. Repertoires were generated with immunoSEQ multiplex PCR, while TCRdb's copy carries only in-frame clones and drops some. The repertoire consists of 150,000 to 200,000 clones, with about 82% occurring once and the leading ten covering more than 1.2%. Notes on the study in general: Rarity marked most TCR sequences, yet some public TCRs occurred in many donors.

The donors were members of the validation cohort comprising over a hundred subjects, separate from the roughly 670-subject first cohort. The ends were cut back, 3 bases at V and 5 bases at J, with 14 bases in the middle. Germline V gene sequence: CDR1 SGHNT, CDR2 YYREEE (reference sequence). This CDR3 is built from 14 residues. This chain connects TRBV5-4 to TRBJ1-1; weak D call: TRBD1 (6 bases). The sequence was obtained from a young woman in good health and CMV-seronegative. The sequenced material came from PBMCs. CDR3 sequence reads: CASSSGQKVTEAFF. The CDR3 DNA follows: TGTGCCAGCAGCTCTGGACAGAAGGTGACTGAAGCTTTCTTT.